Sequencing of this T cell receptor beta chain was carried out in a study of blood T cells in healthy people across ages. Healthy Caucasian individuals from Russia aged roughly 6 to 90 were enrolled as donors. Using a J-beta primer mix together with a sample-barcoded 5' primer, a second PCR was run for roughly 7 to 12 cycles. TCRdb fed the 5' RACE reads into MiXCR, producing one record per CDR3 protein. The repertoire has 1.8 million or so distinct CDR3 sequences, roughly two fifths of them found once; the top ten carry roughly 23%. The sample taken for sequencing was blood. The source is a human donor in good health.

The CDR3 is CASSPAQGFHTEAFF. The CDR3 DNA follows: TGTGCCAGCAGCCCCGCACAGGGGTTTCACACTGAAGCTTTCTTT. The chain combines TRBV14 with TRBJ1-1, with 7 bases matching TRBD1. CDR1 SGHDN and CDR2 FVKESK come from the germline V gene. CDR3 length: 15 amino acids. The trim removed 4 bases at V and 3 bases at J, leaving 8 bases unmatched. Looking up the rest from reference TRBV14 and TRBJ1-1 gives the full variable domain: EAGVTQFPSHSVIEKGQTVTLRCDPISGHDNLYWYRRVMGKEIKFLLHFVKESKQDESGMPNNRFLAERTGGTYSTLKVQPAELEDSGVYFCASSPAQGFHTEAFFGQGTRLTVV.